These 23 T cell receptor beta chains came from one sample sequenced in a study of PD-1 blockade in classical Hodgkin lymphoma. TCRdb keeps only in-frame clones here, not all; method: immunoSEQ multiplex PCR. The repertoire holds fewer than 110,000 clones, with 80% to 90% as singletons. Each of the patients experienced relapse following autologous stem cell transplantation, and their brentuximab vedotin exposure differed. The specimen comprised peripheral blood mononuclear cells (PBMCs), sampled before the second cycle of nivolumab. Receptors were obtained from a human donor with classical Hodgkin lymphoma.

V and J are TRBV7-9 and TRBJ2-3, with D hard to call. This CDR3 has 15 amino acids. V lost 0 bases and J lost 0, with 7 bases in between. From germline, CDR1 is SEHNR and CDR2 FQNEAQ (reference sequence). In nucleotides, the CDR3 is TGTGCCAGCAGCTTAGCGCAGGCTAGCACAGATACGCAGTATTTT. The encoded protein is CASSLAQASTDTQYF.

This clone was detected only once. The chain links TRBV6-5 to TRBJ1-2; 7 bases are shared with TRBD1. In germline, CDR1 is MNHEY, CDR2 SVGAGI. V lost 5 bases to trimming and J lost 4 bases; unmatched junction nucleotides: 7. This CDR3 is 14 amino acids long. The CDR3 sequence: CASSRRTGAYGYTF. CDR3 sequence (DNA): TGTGCCAGCAGTCGTCGCACAGGGGCCTATGGCTACACCTTC.

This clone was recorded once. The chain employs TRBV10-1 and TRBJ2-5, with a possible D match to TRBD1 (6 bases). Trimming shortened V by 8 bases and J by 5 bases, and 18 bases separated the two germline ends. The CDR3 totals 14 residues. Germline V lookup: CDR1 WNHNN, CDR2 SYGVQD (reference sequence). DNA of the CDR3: TGCGCCAGCCCCGGACAGACCCGCGCGGAGACCCAGTACTTC. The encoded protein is CASPGQTRAETQYF.

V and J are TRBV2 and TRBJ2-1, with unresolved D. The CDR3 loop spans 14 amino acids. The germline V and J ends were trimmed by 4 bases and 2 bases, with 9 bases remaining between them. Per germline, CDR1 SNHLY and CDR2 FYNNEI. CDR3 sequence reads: CASSAGNTYNEQFF. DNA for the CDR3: TGTGCCAGCAGTGCTGGCAACACCTACAATGAGCAGTTCTTC.

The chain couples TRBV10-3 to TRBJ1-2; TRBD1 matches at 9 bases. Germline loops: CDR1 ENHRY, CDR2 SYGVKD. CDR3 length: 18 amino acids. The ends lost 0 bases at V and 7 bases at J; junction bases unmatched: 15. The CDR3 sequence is CAISESSTGTGNVGGYTF. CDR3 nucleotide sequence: TGTGCCATCAGTGAGTCGTCTACCGGGACAGGGAACGTTGGTGGCTACACCTTC.

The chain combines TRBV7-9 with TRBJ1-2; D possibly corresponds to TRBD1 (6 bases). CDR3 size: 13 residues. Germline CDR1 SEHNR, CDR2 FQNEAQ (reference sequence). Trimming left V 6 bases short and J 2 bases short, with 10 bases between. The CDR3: CASRLGQNYGYTF. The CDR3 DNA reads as TGTGCCAGCAGGCTAGGACAGAACTATGGCTACACCTTC.

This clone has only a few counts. CDR3 sequence reads: CASSLADRALSPLHF. CDR3 DNA: TGTGCCAGCAGCTTAGCCGACAGGGCCTTGTCACCCCTCCACTTT. The chain combines TRBV7-9 with TRBJ1-6, with TRBD1 identical over 7 bases. V was pared by 0 bases and J by 10 bases, with 6 bases of the junction left unmatched. This CDR3 comprises 15 residues. CDR1 is SEHNR and CDR2 is FQNEAQ in the germline V gene (reference sequence). The full variable domain, completed using reference TRBV7-9 and TRBJ1-6, is DTGVSQNPRHKITKRGQNVTFRCDPISEHNRLYWYRQTLGQGPEFLTYFQNEAQLEKSRLLSDRFSAERPKGSFSTLEIQRTEQGDSAMYLCASSLADRALSPLHFGNGTRLTVT.

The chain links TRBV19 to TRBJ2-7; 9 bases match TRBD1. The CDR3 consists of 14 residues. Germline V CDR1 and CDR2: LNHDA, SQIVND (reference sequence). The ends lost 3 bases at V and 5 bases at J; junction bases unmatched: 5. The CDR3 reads CASSMSRDRDEQYF. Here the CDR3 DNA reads TGTGCCAGTAGTATGAGTAGGGACAGGGACGAGCAGTACTTC.

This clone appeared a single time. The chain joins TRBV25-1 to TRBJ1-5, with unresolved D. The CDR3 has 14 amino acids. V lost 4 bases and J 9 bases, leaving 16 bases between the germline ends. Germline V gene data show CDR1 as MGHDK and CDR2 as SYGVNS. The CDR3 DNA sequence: TGTGCCAGCAGTGCGGACGGGTGGGCATCGCCCCAGCATTTT. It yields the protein CASSADGWASPQHF.

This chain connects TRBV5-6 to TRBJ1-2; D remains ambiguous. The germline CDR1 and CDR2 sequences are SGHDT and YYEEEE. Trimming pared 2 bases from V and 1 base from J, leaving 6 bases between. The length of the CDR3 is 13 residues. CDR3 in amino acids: CASSFSDNYGYTF. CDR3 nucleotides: TGTGCCAGCAGCTTCAGCGATAACTATGGCTACACCTTC.

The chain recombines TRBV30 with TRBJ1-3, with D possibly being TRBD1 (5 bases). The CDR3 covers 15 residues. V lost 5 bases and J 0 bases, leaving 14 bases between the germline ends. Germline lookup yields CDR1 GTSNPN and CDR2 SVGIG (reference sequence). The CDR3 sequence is CAWQDSPFSGNTIYF. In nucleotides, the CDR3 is TGTGCCTGGCAAGACAGCCCATTCTCTGGAAACACCATATATTTT.

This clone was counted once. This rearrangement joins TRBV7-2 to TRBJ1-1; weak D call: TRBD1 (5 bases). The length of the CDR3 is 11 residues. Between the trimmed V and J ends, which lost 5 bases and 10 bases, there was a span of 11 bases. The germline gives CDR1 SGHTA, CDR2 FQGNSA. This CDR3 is CASSTQGRAFF. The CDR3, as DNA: TGTGCCAGCAGCACTCAGGGTCGAGCTTTCTTT.

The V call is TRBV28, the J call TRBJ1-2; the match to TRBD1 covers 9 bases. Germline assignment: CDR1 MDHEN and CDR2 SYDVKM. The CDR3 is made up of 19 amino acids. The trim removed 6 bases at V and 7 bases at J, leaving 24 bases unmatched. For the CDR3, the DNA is TGTGCCAGCAGGGGGGGACAGGGTCAGCGTGAGGATCGTGGTGGTGGCTACACCTTC. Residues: CASRGGQGQREDRGGGYTF.

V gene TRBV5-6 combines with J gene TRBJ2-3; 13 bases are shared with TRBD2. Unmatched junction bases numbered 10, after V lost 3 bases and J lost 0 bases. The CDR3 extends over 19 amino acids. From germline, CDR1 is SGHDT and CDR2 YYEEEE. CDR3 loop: CASSSTTSGGFTSTDTQYF. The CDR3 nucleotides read TGTGCCAGCAGCTCCACGACTAGCGGGGGGTTCACTAGCACAGATACGCAGTATTTT.

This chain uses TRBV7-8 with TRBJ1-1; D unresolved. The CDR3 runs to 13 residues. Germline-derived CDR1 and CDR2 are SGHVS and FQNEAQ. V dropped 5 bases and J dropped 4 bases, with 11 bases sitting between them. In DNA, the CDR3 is TGTGCCAGCAGCCCCCGGGTGGTCACTGAAGCTTTCTTT. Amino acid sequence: CASSPRVVTEAFF.

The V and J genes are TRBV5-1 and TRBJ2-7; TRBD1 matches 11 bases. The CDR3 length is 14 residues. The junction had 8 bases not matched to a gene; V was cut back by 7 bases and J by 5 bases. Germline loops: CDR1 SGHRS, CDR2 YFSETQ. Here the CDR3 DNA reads TGCGCCAGCGTCCCCGGGACAGGGGGGCACGAGCAGTACTTC. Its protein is CASVPGTGGHEQYF.

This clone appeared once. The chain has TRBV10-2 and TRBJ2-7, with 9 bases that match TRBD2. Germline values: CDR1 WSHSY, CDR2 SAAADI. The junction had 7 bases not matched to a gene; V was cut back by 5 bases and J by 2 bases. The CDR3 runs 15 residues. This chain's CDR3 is CASSPSGGPTYEQYF. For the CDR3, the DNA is TGCGCCAGCAGTCCAAGCGGGGGGCCTACCTACGAGCAGTACTTC.

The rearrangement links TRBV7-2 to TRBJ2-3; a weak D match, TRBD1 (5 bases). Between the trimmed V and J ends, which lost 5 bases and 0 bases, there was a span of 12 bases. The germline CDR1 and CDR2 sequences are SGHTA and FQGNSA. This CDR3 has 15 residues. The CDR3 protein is CASSQTGSSTDTQYF. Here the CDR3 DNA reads TGTGCCAGCAGCCAAACAGGTTCTAGCACAGATACGCAGTATTTT.

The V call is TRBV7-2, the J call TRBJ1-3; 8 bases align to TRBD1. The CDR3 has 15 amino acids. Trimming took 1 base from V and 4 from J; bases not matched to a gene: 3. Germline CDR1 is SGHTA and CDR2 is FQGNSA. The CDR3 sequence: CASSLGQGRGNTIYF. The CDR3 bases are TGTGCCAGCAGCTTAGGACAGGGGAGAGGAAACACCATATATTTT.

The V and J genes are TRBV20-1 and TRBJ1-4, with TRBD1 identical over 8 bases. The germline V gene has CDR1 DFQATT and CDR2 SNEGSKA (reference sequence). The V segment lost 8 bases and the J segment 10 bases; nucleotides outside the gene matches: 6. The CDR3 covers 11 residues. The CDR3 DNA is TGCAGTACCTTAGGACAGGGAAAACTGTTTTTT. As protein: CSTLGQGKLFF.

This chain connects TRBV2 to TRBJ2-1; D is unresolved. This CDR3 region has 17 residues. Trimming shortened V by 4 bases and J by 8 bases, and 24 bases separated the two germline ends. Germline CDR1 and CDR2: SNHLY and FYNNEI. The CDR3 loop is CASSGPLTVPGMDEQFF. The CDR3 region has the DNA TGTGCCAGCAGTGGACCCCTTACGGTACCGGGTATGGATGAGCAGTTCTTC.

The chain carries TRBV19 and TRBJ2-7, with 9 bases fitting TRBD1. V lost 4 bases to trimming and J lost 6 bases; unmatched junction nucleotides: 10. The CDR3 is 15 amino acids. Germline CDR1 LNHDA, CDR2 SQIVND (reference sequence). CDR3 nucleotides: TGTGCCAGTAGTACCGGGGACAGGGTCCCCGGCGAGCAGTACTTC. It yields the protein CASSTGDRVPGEQYF.

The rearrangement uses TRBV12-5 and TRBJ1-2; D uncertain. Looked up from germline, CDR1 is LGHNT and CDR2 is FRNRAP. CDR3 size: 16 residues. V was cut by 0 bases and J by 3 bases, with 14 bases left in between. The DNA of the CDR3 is TGTGCTAGTGGTTTGGTACTGATAGGGCGGGACTATGGCTACACCTTC. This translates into CASGLVLIGRDYGYTF.